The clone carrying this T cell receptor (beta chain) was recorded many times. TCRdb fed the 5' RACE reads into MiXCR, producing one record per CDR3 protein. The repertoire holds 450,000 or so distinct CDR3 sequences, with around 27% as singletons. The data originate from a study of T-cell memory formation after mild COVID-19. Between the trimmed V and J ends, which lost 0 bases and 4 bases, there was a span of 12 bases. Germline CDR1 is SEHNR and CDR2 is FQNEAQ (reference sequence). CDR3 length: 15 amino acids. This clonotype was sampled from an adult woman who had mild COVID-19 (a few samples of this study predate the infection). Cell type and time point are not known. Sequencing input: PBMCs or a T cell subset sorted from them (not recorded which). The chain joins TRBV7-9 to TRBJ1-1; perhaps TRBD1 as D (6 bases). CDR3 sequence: CASSLAGRGITEAFF. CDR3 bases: TGTGCCAGCAGCTTAGCGGGCAGGGGTATCACTGAAGCTTTCTTT.